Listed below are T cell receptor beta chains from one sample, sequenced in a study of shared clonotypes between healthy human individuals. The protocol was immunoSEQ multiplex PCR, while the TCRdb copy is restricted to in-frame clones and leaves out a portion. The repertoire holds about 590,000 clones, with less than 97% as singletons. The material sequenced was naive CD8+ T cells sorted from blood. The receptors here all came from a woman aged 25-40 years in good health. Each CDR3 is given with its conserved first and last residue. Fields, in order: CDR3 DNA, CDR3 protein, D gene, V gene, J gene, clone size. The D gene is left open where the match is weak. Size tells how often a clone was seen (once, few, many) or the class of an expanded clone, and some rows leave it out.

TGTGCCAGCAGCTTACTGAGCGTGGGTCCTGAACCGACCATATATTTT	CASSLLSVGPEPTIYF	-	TRBV11-2	TRBJ1-3	-
TGTGCCAGCAGGGAACAGGGAAAGGGCAATGAGCAGTTCTTC	CASREQGKGNEQFF	-	TRBV5-6	TRBJ2-1	once
TGCGCCAGCAGTGGGGAGGGTACTGAAGCTTTCTTT	CASSGEGTEAFF	-	TRBV5-1	TRBJ1-1	-
TGTGCCAGCAGCTTACAACAGGGGGTTCCTGAAGCTTTCTTT	CASSLQQGVPEAFF	TRBD1	TRBV5-6	TRBJ1-1	-
TGTGCCAGCAGGACCCCATTAAGCGGGCACGACAATGAGCAGTTCTTC	CASRTPLSGHDNEQFF	-	TRBV2	TRBJ2-1	-
TGTGCCAGCAGTCTTTCTCTGGGACGGCAAGAGACCCAGTACTTC	CASSLSLGRQETQYF	-	TRBV7-9	TRBJ2-5	-
TGTGCCAGCAGTTTGACCGGGACTAGCGGCGATACGCAGTATTTT	CASSLTGTSGDTQYF	TRBD2	TRBV28	TRBJ2-3	-
TGTGCCAGCAGTTTCTGGAGCTCCTATAATTCACCCCTCCACTTT	CASSFWSSYNSPLHF	-	TRBV27	TRBJ1-6	-
TGTGCCTGGAGTGAGGGACTAGCGGGAGGACCCTACGAGCAGTACTTC	CAWSEGLAGGPYEQYF	TRBD2	TRBV30	TRBJ2-7	-
TGTGCCAGCAGCTTGGAACGTGGCCTAGGGTACGAGCAGTACTTC	CASSLERGLGYEQYF	-	TRBV5-4	TRBJ2-7	-
TGCAGCGTTGAGGGGGGCGACAACTATGGCTACACCTTC	CSVEGGDNYGYTF	-	TRBV29-1	TRBJ1-2	-
TGTGCCAGCAGTATGACTAGCGCTTACACAGATACGCAGTATTTT	CASSMTSAYTDTQYF	TRBD2	TRBV27	TRBJ2-3	-
TGTGCCGTAGAGGGGTTTCTGGCGTACGAGCAGTACTTC	CAVEGFLAYEQYF	-	TRBV28	TRBJ2-7	-
TGTGCCAGCAGCCCTCAGTGGGCTACCTACGAGCAGTACTTC	CASSPQWATYEQYF	-	TRBV9	TRBJ2-7	-
TGTGCCAACAAAGGAGAGTCGCGCACTGAAGCTTTCTTT	CANKGESRTEAFF	-	TRBV28	TRBJ1-1	-
TGTGCCAGCAGTCCTGCGGGAGACGGGTACGAGCAGTACTTC	CASSPAGDGYEQYF	TRBD2	TRBV6-5	TRBJ2-7	-
TGTGCCAGTACCGAAGTAGGGTTATTGATTCAGCCCCAGCATTTT	CASTEVGLLIQPQHF	-	TRBV19	TRBJ1-5	-
TGTGCCAGCAGCCTAGGGGGCCATGGCTACACCTTC	CASSLGGHGYTF	TRBD1	TRBV7-6	TRBJ1-2	-
TGTGCCAGCAGTTGGGACGGGGGCGCAGGGAATGAGCAGTTCTTC	CASSWDGGAGNEQFF	-	TRBV2	TRBJ2-1	-
TGTGCCAGCAGCTTAGGGGCGGGATTCCATGGCTACACCTTC	CASSLGAGFHGYTF	-	TRBV7-9	TRBJ1-2	-
TGTGCCAGTAGCCCCACTGATGTTGGCTCAGATACGCAGTATTTT	CASSPTDVGSDTQYF	-	TRBV19	TRBJ2-3	-
TGTGCCAGCAGTGAAATGGGGACCAATGAGCAGTTCTTC	CASSEMGTNEQFF	-	TRBV6-1	TRBJ2-1	-
TGTGCCAGCAGTCATGGGTGGGACCCCGATACGCAGTATTTT	CASSHGWDPDTQYF	-	TRBV27	TRBJ2-3	-
TGCGCCAGCAGCCACCGGACTAGCGGGAGAAATGACAATGAGCAGTTCTTC	CASSHRTSGRNDNEQFF	TRBD2	TRBV4-1	TRBJ2-1	-
TGCGCCAGCCTCGGAGTGGACACTGAAGCTTTCTTT	CASLGVDTEAFF	-	TRBV4-1	TRBJ1-1	-
TGTGCCAGCAGTAAAACTGGCACAGATACGCAGTATTTT	CASSKTGTDTQYF	-	TRBV6-1	TRBJ2-3	-
TGTGCCAGCCAGAGGACAGGGACTATCAATCAGCCCCAGCATTTT	CASQRTGTINQPQHF	TRBD1	TRBV27	TRBJ1-5	-
TGTGCCAGCAGGGCCCCCAACTACGAGCAGTACTTC	CASRAPNYEQYF	-	TRBV28	TRBJ2-7	-